This TCR beta chain was sequenced in a study of regulatory T cells in long-lasting Graves disease (dated by TCRdb to the early 2020s). Study-wide context: Antithyroid drugs had been taken for less than 3 months by newly diagnosed Graves' disease patients. Patients with persistent Graves' disease were compared with patients with newly diagnosed Graves' disease using TCR sequencing and RNA sequencing of peripheral blood. The study was conducted in China and was registered as a clinical trial. A total of 35 or so samples underwent TCR sequencing: around 13 from persistent and some 20 from newly diagnosed Graves' disease patients. What the authors observed across the whole study: Peripheral blood alone was examined, since thyroid tissue, which constituted the primary lesion, could not be accessed. Sequencing and analysis were restricted to the TCR beta chain. TRBV28, TRBJ1-2 and TRBJ2-5 were preferentially used in persistent disease, while TRBV20-1 and TRBJ2-1 were favored in newly diagnosed disease. Persistent patients shared more public clonotypes among themselves (around 2,800) than newly diagnosed patients did (approximately 970). The authors acknowledged the small sample size as a limitation that may reduce accuracy. Lower TCR Shannon entropy and fewer highly expanded clones were observed in persistent Graves' disease patients than in newly diagnosed patients, which suggested clonal expansion.

This clonotype was picked up many times. Its specific antigen is unknown. One base away there is no much larger clone; base qualities are not given. The receptor library was made with multiplex PCR. The instrument given in TCRdb is Illumina HiSeq 4000. CDR3 regions were amplified by Arm-PCR with iRepertoire HTBI primers to construct TCR beta libraries. PCR products were gel purified before sequencing. On the authors' methods: Gene usage analysis of CDR3 amino acid clonotypes used the 50 to 70 TRBV and 14 to 15 TRBJ segments found across samples. Filtered high-quality paired reads were merged into contigs using COPE and FqMerger. BLAST was used to align contigs to IMGT TRBV, TRBD and TRBJ reference genes, with CDR3 defined following IMGT. Any clonotype with a frequency above 0.1% was classified as a highly expanded clone. Shannon entropy was used to measure repertoire diversity, and the Gini coefficient was used to measure V-J evenness. A clonotype was considered public if more than one individual shared it. TCRdb reran the public reads through fastp at Q25 and MiXCR, keeping productive beta chains. Entries are consolidated by CDR3 protein sequence, retaining the most common genes and DNA. TCRdb's processing, not the study's, gives the V and J calls here. In all, the sample holds 550,000 to 700,000 distinct CDR3 sequences, and 15% to 20% of those were seen once. The top ten constitute about 12% of the sample.

The meaning of the sample's time point label: newly diagnosed GD, antithyroid drugs for less than 3 months. For both TCR sequencing and RNA sequencing, RNA was extracted from PBMCs in TRIzol. The diagnosis of Graves' disease followed American Thyroid Association guidelines. Recruitment of patients was carried out at an endocrinology department in Xi'an, China. From each patient, around 8.3 milliliters of peripheral blood was collected into an EDTA anticoagulant tube. Ficoll Paque Plus density gradient separation was used to isolate PBMCs, and no additional T cell sorting was done. An Agilent 2100 Bioanalyzer and agarose gel were used to assess RNA quality, and a NanoDrop 2000 was used to measure RNA concentration. The CDR3 measures 13 amino acids from cysteine to phenylalanine. The entry retains the CDR3 DNA only, 39 bases that are in frame from base 1. The germline V gene provides CDR1 MNHNS and CDR2 SASEGT. The junction shows trimming of 6 bases on V and 4 bases on J, plus 12 bases between the germline ends.

This same sample was also part of a study on T cells in Graves' hyperthyroidism and ophthalmopathy. As that second paper reports: Stable Graves' hyperthyroidism was defined as the absence of progression to ophthalmopathy over 18 months of follow-up. Hyperthyroidism patients were aged 18 to 65 years and newly diagnosed, with disease duration of less than 2 months. The study excluded patients with uncontrolled infections, other autoimmune diseases, pregnancy or lactation. Diagnoses relied on clinical symptoms, serum thyroxine and TRAb, thyroid ultrasound and orbital computed tomography. The first round of RT-PCR for the TCR CDR3 was performed with the HTBI primer set and the Qiagen OneStep RT-PCR kit. Most expanded thyroid clonotypes (frequency above 0.001) were also found in blood, which suggests that blood repertoires may mirror thyroid immune responses. In cross-validation, a model built on a 13 V-J signature told ophthalmopathy apart from stable hyperthyroidism with about 90% sensitivity and roughly 81% specificity, and in testing the same model reached 80%/75%. In validation, the model predicted progression to ophthalmopathy a median of around 6.5 months before onset, with over 55% sensitivity and about 72% specificity. To identify distinguishing TCR V-J signatures, a discovery cohort of 95 to 100 patients was used, comprising 40 to 45 with Graves' ophthalmopathy and around 60 with stable Graves' hyperthyroidism. Prospective prediction of ophthalmopathy was tested in an independent validation cohort of 18 to 20 hyperthyroidism patients and 17 patients who later progressed to ophthalmopathy. The approximately 97 discovery patients were randomly divided into training and test sets at a 7:3 ratio. In over five Graves' hyperthyroidism patients, the study also compared T-cell repertoires from thyroid tissue with T-cell repertoires from blood. After sampling, hyperthyroidism patients received methimazole starting at 30 mg daily, and ophthalmopathy patients received high-dose intravenous methylprednisolone. Libraries were constructed in a second round of multiplex PCR, after which size selection and purification were performed. Sequencing of the libraries was done on an Illumina HiSeq2000 using paired-end 100 bp reads. SOAPnuke was used to process the raw data, throwing out any read that contained adapters or uncalled bases, had a mean Phred below 15, or lacked an exact constant-primer or identifier match. COPE v1.2.5 was used to merge high-quality paired reads, and clonotypes were defined as unique nucleotide sequences. Clonotypes were aligned to IMGT TRBV, TRBD and TRBJ reference segments using MiTCR v1.1. Analysis was restricted to V-J combinations with a frequency above 0.0001, which covered about 99% of repertoires. The TCS score was defined as the ratio of F50 (clonal expansion) to E x V (chaos), calculated using BLOSUM62-based TCRdist between CDR3 peptides within each V-J. Welch's t-statistics and random forest reduced some 510 V-J features to roughly 13, which were used in a naive Bayes classifier (R e1071). No statistical method was used to set the sample size in advance, and investigators knew the group allocation. The paper describes TCR Vbeta CDR3 sequencing of 120 to 150 peripheral blood samples, made up of roughly 40 ophthalmopathy patients, 70 to 75 hyperthyroidism patients and 17 progressor patients.

The chain uses TRBV6-1 and TRBJ1-1; TRBD1 is perhaps the D gene, given 5 matching bases. This sequence was found in a man between 18 and 29 years old with Graves disease. Donor details come from another sample of the same person, matched by shared clones. This specimen was peripheral blood mononuclear cells (PBMCs), taken at new diagnosis, from a patient treated with antithyroid drugs. The CDR3 protein sequence reads: CASSQGLVTEAFF. The DNA sequence is TGTGCCAGCAGCCAGGGTCTGGTCACTGAAGCTTTCTTT.